Below, one TCR beta chain is given with its context. Authors' analysis steps: Estimation of nucleated cell counts was performed using reference gene primer amplification. The method was immunoSEQ multiplex PCR; TCRdb's version includes in-frame clones alone and lacks a portion of them. V and J calls and clone size are as listed in that table; D and trimming were resolved from the DNA. In the table there are about 140,000 clones, approximately 81% of which are singletons. The sample originates from a study of blood T cell repertoires in COVID-19. For the study at large: Sites across the United States, Italy and Spain contributed samples from acute and convalescent COVID-19. PBMCs, B-cell-depleted T cells, or T cells provided the cDNA or gDNA that made up the material.

Sequencing input: peripheral blood. The receptor comes from a human donor with acute or convalescent COVID-19. The donor label of this sample is uncertain.

CDR3: CASSAKPAGESSYNEQFF. CDR3 DNA: TGTGCCAGCAGCGCCAAGCCGGCGGGGGAGAGCTCCTACAATGAGCAGTTCTTC. The rearrangement joins TRBV9 to TRBJ2-1; 7 nucleotides match TRBD2. The V gene end was trimmed by 3 bases and the J gene end by 0 bases; junction bases not matched to a gene: 12. The CDR3 loop spans 18 amino acids. Germline V gene lookup returns CDR1 SGDLS and CDR2 YYNGEE.